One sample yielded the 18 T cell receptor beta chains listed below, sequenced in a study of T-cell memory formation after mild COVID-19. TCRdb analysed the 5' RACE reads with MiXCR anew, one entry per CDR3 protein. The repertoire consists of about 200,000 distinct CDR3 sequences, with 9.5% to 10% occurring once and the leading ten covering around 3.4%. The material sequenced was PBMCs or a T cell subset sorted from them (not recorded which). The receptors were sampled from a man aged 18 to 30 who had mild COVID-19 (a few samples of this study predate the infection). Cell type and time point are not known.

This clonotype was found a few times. The CDR3 region is CASSGAGGEQYV. In nucleotides, the CDR3 is TGTGCCAGCAGTGGGGCAGGGGGCGAGCAGTACGTC. V and J are TRBV2 and TRBJ2-7; TRBD1 matches 7 bases. The CDR3 consists of 12 residues. V shed 4 bases, J shed 6 bases, and the junction held 3 bases outside the gene matches. In germline, CDR1 is SNHLY, CDR2 FYNNEI.

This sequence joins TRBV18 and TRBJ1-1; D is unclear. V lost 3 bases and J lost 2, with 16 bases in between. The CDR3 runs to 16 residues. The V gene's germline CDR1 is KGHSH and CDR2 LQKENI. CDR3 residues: CASSPFGAGTNTEAFF. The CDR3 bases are TGTGCCAGCTCACCCTTCGGCGCGGGTACCAACACTGAAGCTTTCTTT.

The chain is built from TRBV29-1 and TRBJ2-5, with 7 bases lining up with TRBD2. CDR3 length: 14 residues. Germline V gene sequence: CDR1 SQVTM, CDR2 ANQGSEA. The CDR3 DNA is TGCAGTGGCGGTCGCCCGGGGGGTGGGGAGACCCAGTACTTC. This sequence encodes CSGGRPGGGETQYF.

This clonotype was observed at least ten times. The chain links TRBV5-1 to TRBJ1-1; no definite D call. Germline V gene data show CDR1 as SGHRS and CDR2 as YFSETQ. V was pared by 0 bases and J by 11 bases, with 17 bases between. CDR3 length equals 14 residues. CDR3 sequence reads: CASSLANGILGAFF. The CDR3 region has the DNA TGCGCCAGCAGCTTGGCGAACGGCATACTCGGGGCTTTCTTT.

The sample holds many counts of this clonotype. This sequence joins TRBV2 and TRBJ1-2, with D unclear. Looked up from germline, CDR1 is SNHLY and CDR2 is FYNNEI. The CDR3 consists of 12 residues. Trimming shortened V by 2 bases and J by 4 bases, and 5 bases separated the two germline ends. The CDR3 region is CASSESSYGYTF. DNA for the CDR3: TGTGCCAGCAGTGAATCTAGCTATGGCTACACCTTC.

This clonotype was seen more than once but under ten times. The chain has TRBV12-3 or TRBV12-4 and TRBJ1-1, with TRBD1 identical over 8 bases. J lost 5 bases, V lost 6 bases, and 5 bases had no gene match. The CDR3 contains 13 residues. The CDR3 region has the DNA TGTGCCAGCAGCTTACAGGGGGAAACTGAAGCTTTCTTT. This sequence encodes CASSLQGETEAFF.

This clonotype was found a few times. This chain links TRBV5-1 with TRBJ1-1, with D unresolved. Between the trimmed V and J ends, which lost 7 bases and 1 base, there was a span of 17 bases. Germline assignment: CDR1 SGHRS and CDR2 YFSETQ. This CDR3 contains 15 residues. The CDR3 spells CASPYPRSANTEAFF. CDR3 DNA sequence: TGCGCCAGCCCCTACCCCAGGAGTGCGAACACTGAAGCTTTCTTT.

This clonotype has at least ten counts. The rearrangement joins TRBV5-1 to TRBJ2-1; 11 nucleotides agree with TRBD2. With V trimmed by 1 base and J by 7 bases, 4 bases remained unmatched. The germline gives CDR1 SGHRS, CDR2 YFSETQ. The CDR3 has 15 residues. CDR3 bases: TGCGCCAGCAGCTTGCCTAGCGGGGGGCCAAATGAGCAGTTCTTC. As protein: CASSLPSGGPNEQFF.

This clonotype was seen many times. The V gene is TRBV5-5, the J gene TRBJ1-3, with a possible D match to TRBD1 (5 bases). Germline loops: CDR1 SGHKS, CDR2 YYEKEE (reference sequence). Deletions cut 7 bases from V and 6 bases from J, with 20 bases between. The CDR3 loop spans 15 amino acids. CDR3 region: CASHQSGTPINTIYF. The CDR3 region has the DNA TGTGCCAGCCACCAATCGGGGACCCCTATAAACACCATATATTTT.

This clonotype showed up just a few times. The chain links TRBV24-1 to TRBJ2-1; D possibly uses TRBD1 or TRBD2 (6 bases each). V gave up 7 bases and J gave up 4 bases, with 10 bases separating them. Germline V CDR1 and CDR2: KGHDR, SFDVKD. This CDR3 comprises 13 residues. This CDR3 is CATRGGGYNEQFF. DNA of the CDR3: TGTGCCACCAGGGGGGGCGGATACAATGAGCAGTTCTTC.

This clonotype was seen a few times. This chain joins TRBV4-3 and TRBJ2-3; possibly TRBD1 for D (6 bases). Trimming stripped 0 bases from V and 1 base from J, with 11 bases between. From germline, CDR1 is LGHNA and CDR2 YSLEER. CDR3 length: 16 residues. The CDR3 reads CASSQDLWTGTDTQYF. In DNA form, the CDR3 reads TGCGCCAGCAGCCAAGATCTTTGGACAGGCACAGATACGCAGTATTTT.

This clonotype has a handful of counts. The CDR3 reads CASSFAGANNEQFF. Written as DNA, the CDR3 is TGTGCCAGCAGCTTTGCCGGGGCTAACAATGAGCAGTTCTTC. J is TRBJ2-1 and V is TRBV7-3, with D perhaps being TRBD1 or TRBD2 (5 bases each). Per germline, CDR1 SGHTA and CDR2 FQGTGA. V lost 3 bases and J 5 bases, leaving 11 bases between the germline ends. This CDR3 contains 14 residues.

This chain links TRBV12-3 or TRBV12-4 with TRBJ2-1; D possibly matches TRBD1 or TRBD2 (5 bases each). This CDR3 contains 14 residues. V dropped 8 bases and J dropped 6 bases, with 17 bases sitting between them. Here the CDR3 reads CASVKSGSSNEQFF. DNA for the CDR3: TGTGCCAGCGTGAAGTCAGGGAGTTCCAATGAGCAGTTCTTC.

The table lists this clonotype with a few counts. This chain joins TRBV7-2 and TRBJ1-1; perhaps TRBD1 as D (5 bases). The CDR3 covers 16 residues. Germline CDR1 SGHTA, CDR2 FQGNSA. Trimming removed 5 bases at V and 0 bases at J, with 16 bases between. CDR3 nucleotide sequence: TGTGCCAGCAGCCCCGGAGGGGCAGGCATGAACACTGAAGCTTTCTTT. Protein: CASSPGGAGMNTEAFF. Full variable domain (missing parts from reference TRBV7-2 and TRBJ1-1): GAGVSQSPSNKVTEKGKDVELRCDPISGHTALYWYRQSLGQGLEFLIYFQGNSAPDKSGLPSDRFSAERTGGSVSTLTIQRTQQEDSAVYLCASSPGGAGMNTEAFFGQGTRLTVV.

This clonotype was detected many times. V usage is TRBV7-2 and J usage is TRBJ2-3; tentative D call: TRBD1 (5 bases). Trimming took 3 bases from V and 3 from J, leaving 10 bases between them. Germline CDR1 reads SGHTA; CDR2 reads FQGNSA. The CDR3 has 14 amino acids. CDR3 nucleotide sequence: TGTGCCAGCAGCTTTCAGGGAATAACAGATACGCAGTATTTT. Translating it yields CASSFQGITDTQYF.

CDR3 protein: CASSTQGADTQYF. The CDR3 DNA sequence: TGCGCCAGTTCTACGCAGGGTGCAGATACGCAGTATTTT. The V and J genes are TRBV5-1 and TRBJ2-3, with a possible D match to TRBD1 (5 bases). Germline assignment: CDR1 SGHRS and CDR2 YFSETQ. Trimming took off 8 bases at V and 4 bases at J, with 14 bases between the two ends. This CDR3 has 13 residues.

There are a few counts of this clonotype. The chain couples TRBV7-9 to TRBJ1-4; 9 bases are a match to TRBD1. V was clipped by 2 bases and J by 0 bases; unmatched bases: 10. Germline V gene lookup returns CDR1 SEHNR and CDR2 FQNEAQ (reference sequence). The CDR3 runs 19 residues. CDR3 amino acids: CASSLSGTGSPPTNEKLFF. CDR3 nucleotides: TGTGCCAGCAGCTTATCGGGGACAGGGTCCCCCCCAACTAATGAAAAACTGTTTTTT.

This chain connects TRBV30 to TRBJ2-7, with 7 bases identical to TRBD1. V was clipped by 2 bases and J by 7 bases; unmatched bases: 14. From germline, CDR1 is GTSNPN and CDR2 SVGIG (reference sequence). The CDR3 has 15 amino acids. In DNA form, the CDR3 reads TGTGCCTGGAGTATTCGGGGACAGTGGATTTTAGAGCAGTACTTC. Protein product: CAWSIRGQWILEQYF.